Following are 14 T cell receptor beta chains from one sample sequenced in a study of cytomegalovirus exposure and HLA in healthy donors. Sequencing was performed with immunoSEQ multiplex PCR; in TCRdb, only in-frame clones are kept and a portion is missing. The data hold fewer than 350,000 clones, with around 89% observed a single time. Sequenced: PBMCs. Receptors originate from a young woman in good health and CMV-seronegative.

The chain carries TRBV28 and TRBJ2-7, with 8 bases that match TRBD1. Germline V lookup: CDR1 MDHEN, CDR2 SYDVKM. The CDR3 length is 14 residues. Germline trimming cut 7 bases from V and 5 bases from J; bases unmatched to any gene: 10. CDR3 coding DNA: TGTGCCAGCAATCTAGGACAGGGTCGTGACGAGCAGTACTTC. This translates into CASNLGQGRDEQYF.

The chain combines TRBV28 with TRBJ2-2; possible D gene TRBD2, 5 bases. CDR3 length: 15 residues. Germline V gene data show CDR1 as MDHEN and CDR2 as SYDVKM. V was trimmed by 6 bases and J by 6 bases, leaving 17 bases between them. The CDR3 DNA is TGTGCCAGCAGGTACCTGCTTAGAGGGTCCGGGGAGCTGTTTTTT. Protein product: CASRYLLRGSGELFF.

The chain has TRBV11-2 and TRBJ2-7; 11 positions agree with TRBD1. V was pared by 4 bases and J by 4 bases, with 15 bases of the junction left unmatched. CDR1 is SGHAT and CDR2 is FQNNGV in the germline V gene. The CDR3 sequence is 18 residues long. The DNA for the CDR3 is TGTGCCAGCAGCTCGTACCCTCCCAGGGACAGGGGGGTTTACGAGCAGTACTTC. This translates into CASSSYPPRDRGVYEQYF.

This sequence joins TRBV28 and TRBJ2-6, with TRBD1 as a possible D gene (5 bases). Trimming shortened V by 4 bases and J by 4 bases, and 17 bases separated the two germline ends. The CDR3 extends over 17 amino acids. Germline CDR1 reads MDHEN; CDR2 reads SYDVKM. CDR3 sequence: CASSSTTRVGGANVLTF. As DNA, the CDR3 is TGTGCCAGCAGTTCCACGACCAGGGTGGGGGGGGCCAACGTCCTGACTTTC.

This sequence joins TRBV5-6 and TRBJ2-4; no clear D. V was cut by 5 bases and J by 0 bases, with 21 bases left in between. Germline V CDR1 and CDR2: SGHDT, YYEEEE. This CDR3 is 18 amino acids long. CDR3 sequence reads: CASSLAFLSRRAKNIQYF. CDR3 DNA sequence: TGTGCCAGCAGTCTTGCCTTCCTCTCTCGGAGAGCCAAAAACATTCAGTACTTC.

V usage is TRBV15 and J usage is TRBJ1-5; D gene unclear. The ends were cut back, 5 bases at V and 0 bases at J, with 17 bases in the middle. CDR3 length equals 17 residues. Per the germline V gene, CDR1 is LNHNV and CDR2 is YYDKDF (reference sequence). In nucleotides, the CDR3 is TGTGCCACCAGCCGGGATTTTTTGGCAGATAGCAATCAGCCCCAGCATTTT. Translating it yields CATSRDFLADSNQPQHF.

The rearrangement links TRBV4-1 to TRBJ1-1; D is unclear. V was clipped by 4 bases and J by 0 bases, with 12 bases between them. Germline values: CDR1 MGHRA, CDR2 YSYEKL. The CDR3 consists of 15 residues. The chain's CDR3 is CASSPNPAVNTEAFF. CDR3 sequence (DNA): TGCGCCAGCAGCCCGAATCCTGCGGTGAACACTGAAGCTTTCTTT.

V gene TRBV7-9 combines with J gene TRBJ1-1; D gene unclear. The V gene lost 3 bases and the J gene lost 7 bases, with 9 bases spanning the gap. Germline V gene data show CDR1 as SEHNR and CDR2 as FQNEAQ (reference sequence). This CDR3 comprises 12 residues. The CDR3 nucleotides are TGTGCCAGCAGCTTCCTCGGGTATGAAGCTTTCTTT. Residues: CASSFLGYEAFF.

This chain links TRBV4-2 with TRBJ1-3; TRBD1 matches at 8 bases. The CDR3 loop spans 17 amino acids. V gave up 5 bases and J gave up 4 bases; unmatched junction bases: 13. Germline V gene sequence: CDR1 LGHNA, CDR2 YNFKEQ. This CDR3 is CASSSPRQGAAGNTIYF. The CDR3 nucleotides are TGTGCCAGCAGCTCCCCTCGGCAGGGGGCGGCCGGAAACACCATATATTTT.

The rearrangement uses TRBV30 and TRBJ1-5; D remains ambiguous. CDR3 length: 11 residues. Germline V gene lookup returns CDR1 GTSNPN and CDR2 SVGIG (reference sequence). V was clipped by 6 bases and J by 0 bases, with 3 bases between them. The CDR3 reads CACGSNQPQHF. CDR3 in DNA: TGTGCCTGCGGTAGCAATCAGCCCCAGCATTTT. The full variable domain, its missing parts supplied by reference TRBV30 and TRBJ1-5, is SQTIHQWPATLVQPVGSPLSLECTVEGTSNPNLYWYRQAAGRGLQLLFYSVGIGQISSEVPQNLSASRPQDRQFILSSKKLLLSDSGFYLCACGSNQPQHFGDGTRLSIL.

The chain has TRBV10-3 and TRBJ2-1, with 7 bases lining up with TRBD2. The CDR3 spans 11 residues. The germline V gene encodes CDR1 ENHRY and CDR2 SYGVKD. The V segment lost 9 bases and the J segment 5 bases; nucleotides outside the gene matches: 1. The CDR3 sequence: CAIGRDNEQFF. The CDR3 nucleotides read TGTGCCATTGGGAGGGACAATGAGCAGTTCTTC.

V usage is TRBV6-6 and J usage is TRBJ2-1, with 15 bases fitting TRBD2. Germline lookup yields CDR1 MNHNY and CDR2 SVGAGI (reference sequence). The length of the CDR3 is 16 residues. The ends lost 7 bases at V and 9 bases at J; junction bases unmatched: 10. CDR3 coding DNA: TGTGCCAGCAATCCCCGGGGACTAGCGGGGGGAGGTGAGCAGTTCTTC. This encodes CASNPRGLAGGGEQFF.

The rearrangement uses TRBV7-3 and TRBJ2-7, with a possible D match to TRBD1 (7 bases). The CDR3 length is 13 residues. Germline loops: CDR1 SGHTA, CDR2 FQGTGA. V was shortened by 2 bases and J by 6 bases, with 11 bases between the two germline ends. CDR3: CASSLAGGSEQYF. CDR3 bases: TGTGCCAGCAGCTTAGCAGGGGGGAGCGAGCAGTACTTC.

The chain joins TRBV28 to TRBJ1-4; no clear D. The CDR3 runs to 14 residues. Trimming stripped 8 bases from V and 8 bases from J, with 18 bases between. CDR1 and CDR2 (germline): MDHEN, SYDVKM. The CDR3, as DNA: TGTGCCAGCTCCCCCCCAAGTTGGAGGGAAAAACTGTTTTTT. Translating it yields CASSPPSWREKLFF. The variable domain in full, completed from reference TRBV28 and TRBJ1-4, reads DVKVTQSSRYLVKRTGEKVFLECVQDMDHENMFWYRQDPGLGLRLIYFSYDVKMKEKGDIPEGYSVSREKKERFSLILESASTNQTSMYLCASSPPSWREKLFFGSGTQLSVL.